The next 6 T cell receptor beta chains were all read from a single sample in a study of blood T cell repertoires in COVID-19. TCRdb's table, derived via immunoSEQ multiplex PCR, lists solely in-frame clones and lacks some. The sample has a few hundred thousand clones, over 70% seen once. The specimen was peripheral blood. The receptors derive from a woman in her 70s with COVID-19, enrolled during active disease.

V usage is TRBV27 and J usage is TRBJ1-2; D gene unclear. Per the germline V gene, CDR1 is MNHEY and CDR2 is SMNVEV (reference sequence). Trimming shortened V by 2 bases and J by 5 bases, and 9 bases separated the two germline ends. This CDR3 contains 13 residues. CDR3 protein: CASSLKSEYGYTF. The CDR3 coding sequence is TGTGCCAGCAGTTTAAAGTCGGAGTATGGCTACACCTTC.

The sample holds one count of this clone. The chain recombines TRBV28 with TRBJ1-1; D is unclear. The V gene's germline CDR1 is MDHEN and CDR2 SYDVKM. The CDR3 covers 12 residues. V lost 2 bases, J lost 10 bases, and 11 bases lay in between. In DNA, the CDR3 is TGTGCCAGCAGTTTAATGGCGGTAGGAGCTTTCTTT. It encodes CASSLMAVGAFF.

The rearrangement links TRBV28 to TRBJ2-1; D is unclear. The germline V gene has CDR1 MDHEN and CDR2 SYDVKM. The V and J ends lost 1 base and 9 bases respectively, with 7 bases between them. The CDR3 loop spans 12 amino acids. CDR3 residues: CASSLLRFEQFF. In nucleotides, the CDR3 is TGTGCCAGCAGTTTATTGCGGTTTGAGCAGTTCTTC.

This clone was observed once. V is TRBV3-1 (or the pseudogene TRBV3-2) and J is TRBJ1-3, with unresolved D. CDR3 length: 15 residues. V shed 1 base and J shed 3 bases, with 10 bases lying between them. CDR1 LGHDT and CDR2 YNNKEL come from the germline V gene (reference sequence). The CDR3 DNA reads as TGTGCCAGCAGCCAAGCGTCTCGGGTTGGAAACACCATATATTTT. Translation: CASSQASRVGNTIYF.

The gene calls are TRBV14 and TRBJ2-2, with D perhaps matching TRBD2 (5 bases). V shed 1 base and J shed 4 bases, with 19 bases lying between them. The germline V gene encodes CDR1 SGHDN and CDR2 FVKESK. This CDR3 has 18 amino acids. This CDR3 reads CASSQVGGWTPRTGELFF. The DNA for the CDR3 is TGTGCCAGCAGCCAAGTTGGAGGTTGGACCCCCCGCACCGGGGAGCTGTTTTTT.

In DNA, the CDR3 is TGTGCCAGCAGGGTTTTCGGGGGCTACACCTTC. Translation gives CASRVFGGYTF. This rearrangement joins TRBV7-2 to TRBJ1-2; D gene uncertain. The germline gives CDR1 SGHTA, CDR2 FQGNSA. CDR3 size: 11 residues. V was trimmed by 6 bases and J by 8 bases, leaving 10 bases between them. Based on the CDR3 plus reference TRBV7-2 and TRBJ1-2, the full variable domain is GAGVSQSPSNKVTEKGKDVELRCDPISGHTALYWYRQSLGQGLEFLIYFQGNSAPDKSGLPSDRFSAERTGGSVSTLTIQRTQQEDSAVYLCASRVFGGYTFGSGTRLTVV.